Reported below is one TCR beta chain. In Seattle, patients joined the study during active infection and were tracked longitudinally. These data come from a study of blood T cell repertoires in COVID-19. Overall study context: COVID-19 samples, acute and convalescent, were from the United States, Italy and Spain. From T cells, B-cell-depleted T cells, or PBMCs came the material, which was cDNA or gDNA.

The V and J ends lost 2 bases and 4 bases, in that order; junction bases with no gene match: 3. This CDR3 is built from 16 residues. Germline V gene sequence: CDR1 SGHNT, CDR2 YENEEA. TCRdb's table, derived via immunoSEQ multiplex PCR, lists solely in-frame clones and lacks some. The sample has about 180,000 clones, approximately 78% seen once. The sequence derives from a woman of 80 years or more with COVID-19, enrolled during active disease. The J gene is TRBJ2-1, the V gene TRBV11-3, with 12 bases matching TRBD2. The sample consisted of peripheral blood. The CDR3 DNA follows: TGTGCCAGCAGCTTAAGGCTAGCGGGGGGGTACAATGAGCAGTTCTTC. Encoded protein: CASSLRLAGGYNEQFF.